The T cell receptor beta chain under discussion was sequenced for a study of shared clonotypes between healthy human individuals (TCRdb year 2020). About the study as a whole: The cohort comprised a couple of women and a few men aged 18 to 49 years. To increase sequencing depth and limit assay-specific biases, TCR repertoire library preparation and sequencing were carried out by different laboratories using diverse techniques. For each donor, three plates each were used for CD4 naive and CD4 memory, two plates were used for CD8 naive, and one plate was used for CD8 memory. The study deeply sequenced blood TCR repertoires of five healthy adults to estimate repertoire size and the extent of clonotype sharing between individuals. Per donor, leukapheresis produced somewhere between about 0.94 and 9.5 billion PBMCs. The paper as a whole reports these results and caveats: Rarefaction of sorted-subset datasets indicated incomplete sequencing despite the large sequencing depth. Pairwise subsampling led to the expectation that sequencing depth would affect the degree of clonotype sharing among donors. Naive subsets generally had larger estimated clonotype richness than memory subsets did. Sampling was restricted to blood, and TCR repertoires in tissues likely differ from the TCR repertoires found in blood. When a handful of donors were compared, the shared fraction of clonotypes was about 5.5% for naive CD4, over 3% for naive CD8, 2.3% for memory CD4, and about 0.36% for memory CD8. Because the study included a small number of donors, the genetic and exposure-history diversity represented was limited. Clonotypes shared by all four sorted-subset donors showed higher generation probabilities than non-shared clonotypes.

With respect to this clone: This clone's antigen is unknown. It has no much larger one-base neighbor in the sample; base qualities were not kept.

The donors were healthy, HIV-negative adults who had no recently reported acute infections or vaccinations. Every donor was a Caucasian adult residing in Nashville, Tennessee, USA. CD4+ T cells were enriched by magnetic negative selection, after which naive cells were positively selected on CD45RA and the negative fraction was taken as the memory subset. After blood collection by leukapheresis, PBMCs were isolated using Ficoll-Histopaque density gradient centrifugation and then cryopreserved in the vapor phase of liquid nitrogen. Purity and quantity of every magnetically sorted T cell population were checked by analytical flow cytometry. Genomic DNA was isolated from each sorted fraction and quantified by UV absorbance on a Nanodrop 2000c. TCR CDR3 regions were amplified from genomic DNA by multiplex PCR using the deep immunoSEQ assay. Extracted genomic DNA from each cell subset was distributed evenly across all wells of several immunoSEQ 96-well plates, and each plate was treated as a replicate. Each replicate PCR for sorted subsets received about 210 ng genomic DNA, equal to about 30,000 T cell genomes. Purified libraries were measured with a Qubit 3.0 fluorometer, size-checked on a Bioanalyzer 2100, and measured again with the KAPA Library Quantification kit. Every immunoSEQ 96-well plate was sequenced on a separate single-read 150-cycle Illumina NextSeq 550 flow cell. The original pipeline was this. Because the immunoSEQ output held only junctional sequences and lacked quality scores, the filtering could not match the filtering applied to full-length reads. To assign V/J genes and CDR3, sequences were annotated using PyIR, a Python wrapper for IgBLAST v1.9, with IMGT germline references. Reads were filtered out if the reads had weak V/J assignments (E-value above 1e-6), no CDR3, stop codons, out-of-frame junctions, or ambiguous translated residues. A V3J clonotype was defined by an identical inferred V gene, J gene, and CDR3 amino acid sequence. Percentage overlap between repertoires was calculated by dividing the number of shared unique clonotypes by the size of the smaller repertoire. Three approaches were used to assess repertoire richness: RTK rarefaction, the Chao1 estimator, and Recon v2.1 estimates of unobserved clonotypes. Generation probabilities for all TCRbeta clonotypes obtained by the gDNA method from a handful of donors were computed using OLGA. The table was pulled from immuneACCESS by TCRdb, which kept in-frame rearrangements only. Such tables lose some clones; where checked, under half of the loss comes from unresolved V genes, and the rest has no known cause. V and J calls and clone size are those listed in that table; D and trimming were worked out from the DNA. The sample table contains roughly 2,500,000 clones; only one count was recorded for under 95% of them. The top ten hold approximately 0.37% of the sample.

There are 15 amino acids in the CDR3, from cysteine to phenylalanine inclusive. Only the CDR3 portion is preserved as DNA: 45 bases, with reading frame beginning at the first base. CDR1 and CDR2 (MNHEY, SMNVEV) derive from the germline V gene (reference sequence). A distance of 14 bases separates the germline ends of V and J, which lose 2 bases and 4 bases respectively. The receptor was isolated from a man between 18 and 35 years old in good health. Some clones in this sample may be carry-over from other donors' samples. The chain is made from TRBV27 and TRBJ1-2, with TRBD1 perhaps the D gene, on 6 matching bases. Sequenced input: naive CD4+ T cells from PBMCs. In the paper's terms, the cell subset or site label means: CD45RA+ positively selected. The CDR3 is CASSLVGGLGYGYTF. The nucleotide sequence reads as follows: TGTGCCAGCAGTTTAGTCGGGGGGCTGGGCTATGGCTACACCTTC.